Reported below is one T cell receptor (beta chain). This CDR3 comprises 15 residues. The germline CDR1 and CDR2 sequences are MDHEN and SYDVKM. V lost 6 bases and J lost 8, with 20 bases in between. Unique molecular identifiers were incorporated into the prepared TCRbeta library. TCRdb itself ran the PCR reads through MiXCR, one entry per CDR3 protein. The sample has about 500,000 distinct CDR3 sequences; 10% to 12% are singletons. This sample is part of a study of T-cell reconstitution after alpha-beta-depleted transplantation in children. The source material was PBMCs, mostly from graft donor cells, sampled 180 days after TCRalphabeta/CD19-depleted stem cell transplant. The clonotype was recovered from a female patient between 2 and 10 years old who had a stem cell transplant for aplastic anemia, so the T cells may come from the graft donor. This sequence joins TRBV28 and TRBJ2-1, with no clear D. The chain's CDR3 is CASSYRQRTLDEQFF. The CDR3, as DNA: TGTGCCAGCAGCTACCGTCAGCGAACCTTGGATGAGCAGTTCTTC.